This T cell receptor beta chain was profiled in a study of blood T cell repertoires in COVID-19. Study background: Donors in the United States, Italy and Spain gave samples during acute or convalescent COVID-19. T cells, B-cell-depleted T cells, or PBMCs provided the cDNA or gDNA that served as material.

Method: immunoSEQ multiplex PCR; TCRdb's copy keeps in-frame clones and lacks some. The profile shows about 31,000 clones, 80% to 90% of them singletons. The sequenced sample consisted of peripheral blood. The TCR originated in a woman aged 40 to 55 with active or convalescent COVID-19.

CDR3 coding DNA: TGTGCCAGCAGACCAAAACAGGGAAATCAGCCCCAGCATTTT. It is translated as CASRPKQGNQPQHF. The chain carries TRBV27 and TRBJ1-5; D might be TRBD1 (6 bases). The CDR3 is made up of 14 amino acids. From germline, CDR1 is MNHEY and CDR2 SMNVEV (reference sequence). Trimming pared 6 bases from V and 4 bases from J, leaving 13 bases between.